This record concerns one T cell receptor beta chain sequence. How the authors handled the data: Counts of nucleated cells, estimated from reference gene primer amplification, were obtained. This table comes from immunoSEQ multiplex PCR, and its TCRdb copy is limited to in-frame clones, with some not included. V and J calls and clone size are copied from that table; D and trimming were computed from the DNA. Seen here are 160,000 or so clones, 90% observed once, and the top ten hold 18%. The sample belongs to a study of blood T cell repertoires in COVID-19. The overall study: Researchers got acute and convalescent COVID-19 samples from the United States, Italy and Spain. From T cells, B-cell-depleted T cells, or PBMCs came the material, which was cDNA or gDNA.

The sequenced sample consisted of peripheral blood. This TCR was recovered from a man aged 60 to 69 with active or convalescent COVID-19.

This CDR3 is CASSDSGLNQPQHF. CDR3 bases: TGTGCCAGCAGTGACTCAGGACTAAATCAGCCCCAGCATTTT. The rearrangement joins TRBV6-4 to TRBJ1-5; D is ambiguous. Trimming removed 0 bases at V and 4 bases at J, with 7 bases between. The CDR3 is made up of 14 amino acids. Germline V gene lookup returns CDR1 MRHNA and CDR2 SNTAGT.